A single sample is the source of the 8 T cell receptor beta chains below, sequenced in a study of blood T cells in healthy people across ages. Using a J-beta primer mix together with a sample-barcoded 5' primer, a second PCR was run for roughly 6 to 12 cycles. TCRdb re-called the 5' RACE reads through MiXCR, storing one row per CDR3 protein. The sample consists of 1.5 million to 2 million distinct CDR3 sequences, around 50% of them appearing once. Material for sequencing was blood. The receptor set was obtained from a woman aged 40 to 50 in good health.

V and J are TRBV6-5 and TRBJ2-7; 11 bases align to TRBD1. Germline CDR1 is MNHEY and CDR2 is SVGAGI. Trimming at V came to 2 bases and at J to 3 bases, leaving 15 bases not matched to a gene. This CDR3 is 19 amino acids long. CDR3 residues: CASSYHAPKRDRGFYEQYF. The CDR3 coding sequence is TGTGCCAGCAGTTACCACGCCCCCAAGCGGGACAGGGGGTTCTACGAGCAGTACTTC.

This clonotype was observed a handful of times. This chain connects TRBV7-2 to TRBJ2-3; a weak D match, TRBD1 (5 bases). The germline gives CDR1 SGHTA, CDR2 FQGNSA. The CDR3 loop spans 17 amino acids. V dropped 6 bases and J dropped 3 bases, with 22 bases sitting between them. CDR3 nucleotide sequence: TGTGCCAGCAGACATAAAGGAAGGGGTGGATCGACAGATACGCAGTATTTT. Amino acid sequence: CASRHKGRGGSTDTQYF.

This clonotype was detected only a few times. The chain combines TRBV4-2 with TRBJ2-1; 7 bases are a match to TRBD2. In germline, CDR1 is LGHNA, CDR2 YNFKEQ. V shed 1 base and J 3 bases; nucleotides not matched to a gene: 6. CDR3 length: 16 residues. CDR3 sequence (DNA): TGTGCCAGCAGCCAAGTGGCGGGGGAGTTCTACAATGAGCAGTTCTTC. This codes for CASSQVAGEFYNEQFF.

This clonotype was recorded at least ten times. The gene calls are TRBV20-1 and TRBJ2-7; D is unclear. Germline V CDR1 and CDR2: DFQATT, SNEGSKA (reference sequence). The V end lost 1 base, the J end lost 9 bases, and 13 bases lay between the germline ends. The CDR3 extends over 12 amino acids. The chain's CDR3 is CSARVLESVQYF. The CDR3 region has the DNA TGCAGTGCTAGAGTTTTGGAGTCCGTGCAGTACTTC.

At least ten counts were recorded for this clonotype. As DNA, the CDR3 is TGTGCCAGCAGTCCACAGGGGGCCAACTCCTACGAGCAGTACTTC. The encoded protein is CASSPQGANSYEQYF. The V and J genes are TRBV28 and TRBJ2-7; TRBD1 matches at 9 bases. With 5 bases clipped from V and 0 bases from J, the junction kept 5 bases outside the gene matches. This CDR3 region has 15 residues. From germline, CDR1 is MDHEN and CDR2 SYDVKM.

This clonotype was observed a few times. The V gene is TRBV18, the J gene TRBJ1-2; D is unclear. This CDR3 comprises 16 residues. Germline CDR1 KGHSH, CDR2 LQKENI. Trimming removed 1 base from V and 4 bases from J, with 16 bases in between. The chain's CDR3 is CASSPRPGLGFYGYTF. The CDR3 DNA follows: TGTGCCAGCTCACCACGTCCAGGCCTCGGCTTCTATGGCTACACCTTC.

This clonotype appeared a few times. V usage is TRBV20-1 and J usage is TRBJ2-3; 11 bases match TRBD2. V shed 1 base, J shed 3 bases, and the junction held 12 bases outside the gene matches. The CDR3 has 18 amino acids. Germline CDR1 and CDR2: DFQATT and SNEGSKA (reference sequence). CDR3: CSARALGERLAGTDTQYF. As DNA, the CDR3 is TGCAGTGCTAGAGCTTTAGGGGAGCGACTAGCGGGAACAGATACGCAGTATTTT.

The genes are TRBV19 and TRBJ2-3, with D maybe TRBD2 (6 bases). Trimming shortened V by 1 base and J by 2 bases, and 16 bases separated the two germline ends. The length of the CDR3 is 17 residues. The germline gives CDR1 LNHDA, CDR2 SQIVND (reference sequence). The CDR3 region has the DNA TGTGCCAGTAGTATAGCCGGCGGGGCCACCTCCACAGATACGCAGTATTTT. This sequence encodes CASSIAGGATSTDTQYF.